The rows below give T cell receptor beta chains drawn from one sample of a study of T-cell memory formation after mild COVID-19. TCRdb ran MiXCR on the 5' RACE reads and lists one entry per CDR3 protein. Of fewer than 150,000 distinct CDR3 sequences listed, roughly 20% are singletons. Sequences were obtained from PBMCs or a T cell subset sorted from them (not recorded which). All receptors derive from a young man who had mild COVID-19 (a few samples of this study predate the infection). Cell type and time point are not known. Each CDR3 is given with its conserved first and last residue. Fields, in order: D gene, J gene, clone size, V gene, CDR3 protein, CDR3 DNA. A D gene is named only where the DNA matches it firmly. Expanded clones are given a class, and other clones once, few, many or no size at all.

>.|TRBJ2-7|few|TRBV30
CAWTQGYEQYF
TGTGCCTGGACTCAAGGCTACGAGCAGTACTTC
>.|TRBJ2-2|.|TRBV5-1
CASSLTESDTGELFF
TGCGCCAGCAGCTTGACAGAAAGTGACACCGGGGAGCTGTTTTTT
>TRBD2|TRBJ2-3|once|TRBV7-8
CASSLQAGGRTDTQYF
TGTGCCAGCAGCTTACAAGCGGGGGGTCGCACAGATACGCAGTATTTT
>.|TRBJ1-4|few|TRBV7-8
CATAGLPNEKLFF
TGTGCCACTGCGGGGCTGCCGAATGAAAAACTGTTTTTT
>TRBD1|TRBJ2-1|.|TRBV12-3/TRBV12-4
CASSSPGQGRGNEQFF
TGTGCCAGCAGTTCCCCCGGACAGGGACGGGGCAATGAGCAGTTCTTC
>TRBD1|TRBJ1-2|.|TRBV10-3
CAIRTGQVDGYTF
TGTGCCATCAGGACGGGACAGGTAGATGGCTACACCTTC
>.|TRBJ1-5|few|TRBV12-3/TRBV12-4
CASSLVLWGGNQPQHF
TGTGCCAGCAGTTTGGTACTCTGGGGTGGCAATCAGCCCCAGCATTTT
>.|TRBJ1-2|.|TRBV30
CAWSVLIDGYTF
TGTGCCTGGAGTGTACTTATCGATGGCTACACCTTC
>TRBD1|TRBJ1-1|.|TRBV15
CATSRDRTGGIRTEAFF
TGTGCCACCAGCAGAGATCGAACAGGGGGAATCAGGACTGAAGCTTTCTTT
>TRBD1|TRBJ1-5|few|TRBV12-3/TRBV12-4
CASRGQGVYQPQHF
TGTGCCTCTAGGGGGCAGGGGGTTTATCAGCCCCAGCATTTT
>.|TRBJ2-1|many|TRBV7-9
CASSFRDRSLDEQFF
TGTGCCAGCAGCTTCCGCGACCGGAGCCTTGATGAGCAGTTCTTC
>TRBD1|TRBJ1-5|once|TRBV6-7
CASSYTKTGGGKQPQHF
TGTGCCAGCAGTTACACGAAGACAGGGGGAGGTAAGCAGCCCCAGCATTTT
>.|TRBJ1-6|.|TRBV27
CASSSRGNSPLHF
TGTGCCAGCAGTTCCAGGGGCAATTCACCCCTCCACTTT
>.|TRBJ2-1|.|TRBV15
CATSRDERQFF
TGTGCCACCAGCAGAGATGAGCGTCAGTTCTTC
>TRBD1|TRBJ2-7|few|TRBV27
CATAPGTGYEQYF
TGTGCCACAGCTCCAGGGACAGGCTACGAGCAGTACTTC
>.|TRBJ2-7|once|TRBV11-2
CASSSSRRPYEQYF
TGTGCCAGCAGCTCTAGTAGAAGACCCTACGAGCAGTACTTC
>TRBD2|TRBJ2-1|.|TRBV9
CASSRLAGGLDEQFF
TGTGCCAGCAGCAGACTGGCGGGGGGGCTCGATGAGCAGTTCTTC
>.|TRBJ2-1|.|TRBV7-9
CASSPRTVNNEQFF
TGTGCCAGCAGCCCGCGGACGGTTAACAATGAGCAGTTCTTC
>.|TRBJ2-7|.|TRBV2
CASSDRVDYEQYF
TGTGCCAGCAGTGACAGGGTAGACTACGAGCAGTACTTC
>TRBD2|TRBJ2-2|few|TRBV7-9
CASSGTGGLGTGELFF
TGTGCCAGCAGCGGCACGGGGGGGCTCGGAACCGGGGAGCTGTTTTTT
>.|TRBJ2-7|.|TRBV7-6
CASSSTATTYEQYF
TGTGCCAGCAGCTCGACAGCCACCACCTACGAGCAGTACTTC
>TRBD2|TRBJ2-3|few|TRBV11-2
CASSPGTSGGDTQYF
TGTGCCAGCAGCCCAGGGACTAGCGGTGGCGATACGCAGTATTTT
>TRBD1|TRBJ1-1|few|TRBV4-1
CASSQGGTGRGNTEAFF
TGCGCCAGCAGCCAAGGTGGGACAGGGAGGGGGAACACTGAAGCTTTCTTT
>.|TRBJ2-6|.|TRBV6-6
CASSLRTSGANVLTF
TGTGCCAGCAGTTTACGGACATCTGGGGCCAACGTCCTGACTTTC
>.|TRBJ1-5|.|TRBV4-2
CASSQDWASDLSNQPQHF
TGTGCCAGCAGCCAAGATTGGGCCAGCGATCTTAGCAATCAGCCCCAGCATTTT
>.|TRBJ1-4|.|TRBV7-2
CASSPRWENEKLFF
TGTGCCAGCAGCCCCCGGTGGGAAAATGAAAAACTGTTTTTT
>TRBD2|TRBJ2-2|.|TRBV20-1
CSARPGSGGPPNTGELFF
TGCAGTGCTCGACCGGGTAGCGGGGGACCACCGAACACCGGGGAGCTGTTTTTT
>.|TRBJ2-2|.|TRBV27
CASSLYSLTNTGELFF
TGTGCCAGCAGTTTATATTCACTAACGAACACCGGGGAGCTGTTTTTT
>.|TRBJ2-1|few|TRBV5-5
CASSVRGTPYNEQFF
TGTGCCAGCAGCGTTCGGGGGACACCCTACAATGAGCAGTTCTTC
>.|TRBJ2-5|few|TRBV9
CASSVGFRWGLETQYF
TGTGCCAGCAGCGTAGGATTCCGCTGGGGGTTGGAGACCCAGTACTTC
>.|TRBJ2-1|.|TRBV14
CASSPLANEQFF
TGTGCCAGCAGCCCCCTTGCCAATGAGCAGTTCTTC
>.|TRBJ1-1|few|TRBV4-1
CASSPFGPQGNTEAFF
TGCGCCAGCAGCCCATTTGGCCCACAGGGTAACACTGAAGCTTTCTTT
>.|TRBJ2-7|.|TRBV6-4
CASSASIKGEQYF
TGTGCCAGCAGTGCGTCTATAAAGGGGGAGCAGTACTTC
>TRBD2|TRBJ2-3|.|TRBV9
CASSNRGTSGGYTQYF
TGTGCCAGCAGCAATAGGGGGACTAGCGGGGGATATACGCAGTATTTT
>TRBD1|TRBJ2-1|.|TRBV9
CASTEWDRPYNEQFF
TGTGCCAGCACGGAGTGGGACAGGCCATACAATGAGCAGTTCTTC
>TRBD1|TRBJ2-5|.|TRBV29-1
CSVDTTLWDREETQYF
TGCAGCGTTGATACCACGCTCTGGGACAGAGAAGAGACCCAGTACTTC
>.|TRBJ2-1|few|TRBV29-1
CSVEEAQGKGDGHEQFF
TGCAGCGTTGAAGAAGCGCAGGGGAAGGGGGATGGGCATGAGCAGTTCTTC
>.|TRBJ2-5|.|TRBV20-1
CSARSRQGETQYF
TGCAGTGCTAGATCGAGGCAGGGAGAGACCCAGTACTTC
>.|TRBJ2-5|few|TRBV4-3
CASSQAGSSAETQYF
TGCGCCAGCAGCCAGGCCGGCTCTAGCGCGGAGACCCAGTACTTC
>.|TRBJ2-2|.|TRBV5-1
CASSFRWEQTGELFF
TGCGCCAGCAGCTTTCGTTGGGAACAAACCGGGGAGCTGTTTTTT
>.|TRBJ1-4|.|TRBV3-1
CASSPLQSTNEKLFF
TGTGCCAGCAGCCCTCTCCAGTCAACTAATGAAAAACTGTTTTTT
>.|TRBJ1-1|few|TRBV30
CAWSEALRAFF
TGTGCCTGGAGTGAGGCTCTCCGAGCTTTCTTT
>TRBD2|TRBJ2-5|.|TRBV5-6
CASSLAYGGVLETQYF
TGTGCCAGCAGCTTGGCCTATGGGGGGGTATTAGAGACCCAGTACTTC
>.|TRBJ2-1|few|TRBV6-5
CASTGGGEQFF
TGTGCCAGCACCGGGGGTGGTGAGCAGTTCTTC
>TRBD1|TRBJ1-6|few|TRBV20-1
CSARRPGRQGVSYNSPLHF
TGCAGTGCTAGACGACCCGGGAGACAGGGAGTCTCCTATAATTCACCCCTCCACTTT
>TRBD2|TRBJ2-3|.|TRBV12-3/TRBV12-4
CASSGGFTTDTQYF
TGTGCCAGCTCCGGGGGGTTCACCACAGATACGCAGTATTTT
>.|TRBJ2-1|few|TRBV29-1
CSGITPPRQEQFF
TGCAGCGGGATTACACCCCCTCGGCAGGAGCAGTTCTTC
>.|TRBJ2-7|few|TRBV29-1
CSVESGIPYEQYF
TGCAGCGTTGAAAGCGGTATCCCCTACGAGCAGTACTTC
>.|TRBJ2-5|.|TRBV7-9
CASSRPGRQETQYF
TGTGCCAGCAGCCGCCCGGGACGCCAAGAGACCCAGTACTTC
>TRBD1|TRBJ2-2|many|TRBV7-9
CASSSRQGVHTGELFF
TGTGCCAGCAGCTCTCGACAGGGGGTTCACACCGGGGAGCTGTTTTTT